The sequence of this TCR beta chain was determined in a study of blood T cells in healthy people across ages. Study-level findings and limits: Diversity estimated from one million T cells was considered an underestimate. Roughly linear age-related decline in beta diversity appeared, significant by age roughly 40.

Samples had at least 7 million PBMCs isolated from them. Deletions cut 1 base from V and 2 bases from J, with 9 bases between. The CDR3 totals 15 residues. For the second PCR, which ran for roughly 6 to 12 cycles, a sample-barcoded 5' primer and a J-beta primer mix were used. TCRdb reprocessed the 5' RACE reads via MiXCR and lists one record per CDR3 protein. There are around 940,000 distinct CDR3 sequences in the sample; approximately 50% occur only once, and 20% to 25% lies in the top ten. This clonotype was counted only a few times. The antigen remains unidentified. This clonotype was obtained from a woman aged 55-70 years in good health. Sequenced sample: blood. The chain recombines TRBV12-3 or TRBV12-4 with TRBJ2-1; D ambiguous. Here the CDR3 DNA reads TGTGCCAGCAGTTTAGGGGTTAGTCCCTACAATGAGCAGTTCTTC. It encodes CASSLGVSPYNEQFF.